One and the same sample provided the 19 T cell receptor beta chains below, sequenced in a study of Ad26.COV2.S vaccination and SARS-CoV-2 variants. Sequencing was performed with immunoSEQ multiplex PCR; in TCRdb, only in-frame clones are kept and a portion is missing. Here the sample spans 450,000 to 550,000 clones, roughly 87% being singletons. Treatment indicated: 19 received Ad26.COV2.S at low or high dose, single or two shots; about 5 received placebo; per-sample allocation not given. Day 63 after the first vaccine or placebo injection was the time point for sampling. The sequencing used peripheral blood, collected in a trial of Ad26.COV2.S vaccine versus placebo. Receptor source: a person aged 18 to 65 who received the Ad26.COV2.S COVID-19 vaccine or a placebo.

About this clone: Other nucleotide sequences in the sample specify the same CDR3. This chain links TRBV28 with TRBJ1-5; D is unresolved. Looked up from germline, CDR1 is MDHEN and CDR2 is SYDVKM. With 5 bases removed from V and 0 bases from J, the gap between germline ends came to 2 bases. The length of the CDR3 is 12 residues. CDR3 nucleotide sequence: TGTGCCAGCAGTGTTAGCAATCAGCCCCAGCATTTT. Its translation: CASSVSNQPQHF.

On this clone: In the same sample, other DNA sequences code for this CDR3. V gene TRBV7-2 combines with J gene TRBJ1-2, with D unresolved. Germline assignment: CDR1 SGHTA and CDR2 FQGNSA. The CDR3 totals 12 residues. Trimming left V 1 base short and J 5 bases short, with 5 bases between. CDR3 nucleotides: TGTGCCAGCAGCTTAGATAGGTATGGCTACACCTTC. Amino acid sequence: CASSLDRYGYTF. Supplemented by reference TRBV7-2 and TRBJ1-2, the full variable domain reads GAGVSQSPSNKVTEKGKDVELRCDPISGHTALYWYRQSLGQGLEFLIYFQGNSAPDKSGLPSDRFSAERTGGSVSTLTIQRTQQEDSAVYLCASSLDRYGYTFGSGTRLTVV.

This chain uses TRBV3-1 (or the pseudogene TRBV3-2) with TRBJ2-7; TRBD1 is a possible D gene (6 bases). The CDR3 sequence is 14 residues long. V shed 2 bases and J shed 4 bases, with 12 bases lying between them. Germline V lookup: CDR1 LGHDT, CDR2 YNNKEL (reference sequence). CDR3 sequence reads: CASSQLQGQYEQYF. The CDR3 DNA reads TGTGCCAGCAGCCAACTCCAGGGGCAGTACGAGCAGTACTTC.

This chain uses TRBV7-3 with TRBJ2-1; D may be TRBD2 (7 bases). V was cut by 2 bases and J by 2 bases, with 13 bases left in between. CDR1 is SGHTA, CDR2 FQGTGA, per germline. The CDR3 is made up of 16 amino acids. CDR3 amino acids: CASSLEGGTTYNEQFF. The CDR3 nucleotides are TGTGCCAGCAGCTTAGAGGGGGGGACAACCTACAATGAGCAGTTCTTC. The variable domain in full, with the rest retrieved from reference TRBV7-3 and TRBJ2-1, is GAGVSQTPSNKVTEKGKYVELRCDPISGHTALYWYRQSLGQGPEFLIYFQGTGAADDSGLPNDRFFAVRPEGSVSTLKIQRTERGDSAVYLCASSLEGGTTYNEQFFGPGTRLTVL.

This sequence joins TRBV15 and TRBJ2-1; 10 nucleotides agree with TRBD2. CDR3 length: 17 residues. Germline V gives CDR1 LNHNV, CDR2 YYDKDF (reference sequence). V lost 0 bases to trimming and J lost 4 bases; unmatched junction nucleotides: 6. The CDR3 loop is CATSRELAGFRYNEQFF. The CDR3 nucleotides are TGTGCCACCAGCAGAGAACTAGCGGGGTTCCGTTACAATGAGCAGTTCTTC.

This clone appeared a few times. The chain uses TRBV6-1 and TRBJ1-1, with unresolved D. V lost 3 bases to trimming and J lost 6 bases, with 8 bases between them. Germline V gene data show CDR1 as MNHNS and CDR2 as SASEGT. There are 12 residues in the CDR3. The CDR3 loop reads CASSEGRPEAFF. The CDR3 region has the DNA TGTGCCAGCAGTGAGGGTCGCCCTGAAGCTTTCTTT.

The chain is built from TRBV5-4 and TRBJ2-2, with a possible D match to TRBD2 (6 bases). CDR3 length: 12 residues. CDR1 is SGHNT and CDR2 is YYREEE in the germline V gene (reference sequence). V was clipped by 4 bases and J by 5 bases, with 6 bases between them. CDR3 DNA: TGTGCCAGCAGCCGGGGGACCGGGGAGCTGTTTTTT. It specifies CASSRGTGELFF.

This clone was observed a few times. V gene TRBV7-9 combines with J gene TRBJ1-2; D is uncertain. Per the germline V gene, CDR1 is SEHNR and CDR2 is FQNEAQ (reference sequence). The CDR3 has 13 amino acids. V lost 4 bases and J lost 4, with 10 bases in between. CDR3 coding DNA: TGTGCCAGCAGCTCCTCGGGAGTCTATGGCTACACCTTC. Residues: CASSSSGVYGYTF.

This clone was seen just once. The chain links TRBV7-3 to TRBJ2-1; D is undetermined. Germline V CDR1 and CDR2: SGHTA, FQGTGA. The CDR3 is made up of 14 amino acids. The V and J ends lost 5 bases and 3 bases respectively, with 11 bases between them. For the CDR3, the DNA is TGTGCCAGCAGCCTGACACACCTCTACAATGAGCAGTTCTTC. It translates to CASSLTHLYNEQFF.

The CDR3 sequence is CASSRRATKNEQFF. The CDR3 DNA sequence: TGTGCCAGCAGCCGCAGGGCAACTAAGAATGAGCAGTTCTTC. This rearrangement joins TRBV7-2 to TRBJ2-1; possibly TRBD1 for D (5 bases). There are 14 residues in the CDR3. V was pared by 5 bases and J by 7 bases, with 15 bases between. Germline V lookup: CDR1 SGHTA, CDR2 FQGNSA. The entire variable domain, with the rest obtained from reference TRBV7-2 and TRBJ2-1, is as follows: GAGVSQSPSNKVTEKGKDVELRCDPISGHTALYWYRQSLGQGLEFLIYFQGNSAPDKSGLPSDRFSAERTGGSVSTLTIQRTQQEDSAVYLCASSRRATKNEQFFGPGTRLTVL.

In its sample, this clone was seen once. This chain connects TRBV12-5 to TRBJ1-5, with 10 bases identical to TRBD1. V dropped 6 bases and J dropped 7; count of bases not matched to a gene: 9. Per the germline V gene, CDR1 is LGHNT and CDR2 is FRNRAP. The CDR3 extends over 15 amino acids. CDR3 loop: CASGDRTGGYQPQHF. The CDR3 DNA is TGTGCTAGTGGGGACCGGACAGGGGGATACCAGCCCCAGCATTTT.

This clone was picked up many times. The chain recombines TRBV5-1 with TRBJ2-1; D ambiguous. CDR1 is SGHRS and CDR2 is YFSETQ in the germline V gene. Trimming pared 1 base from V and 4 bases from J, leaving 9 bases between. The CDR3 extends over 14 amino acids. CDR3 nucleotide sequence: TGCGCCAGCAGCTTGAGTGGCGGATACAATGAGCAGTTCTTC. Protein product: CASSLSGGYNEQFF.

The CDR3 nucleotides read TGTGCCAGTAGTATAGTACAGGGGTGGAGGAGCAATCAGCCCCAGCATTTT. This codes for CASSIVQGWRSNQPQHF. The chain has TRBV19 and TRBJ1-5, with 7 positions matching TRBD1. Germline assignment: CDR1 LNHDA and CDR2 SQIVND (reference sequence). Losses at the gene ends were 1 base for V and 1 base for J; bases not matched to a gene: 7. The CDR3 has 17 residues.

This rearrangement joins TRBV28 to TRBJ2-7; D is undetermined. The CDR3 length is 14 residues. The germline V and J ends were trimmed by 3 bases and 2 bases, with 11 bases remaining between them. Germline CDR1 and CDR2: MDHEN and SYDVKM. The CDR3 DNA reads TGTGCCAGCAGTTTTCCTAAACCCCCCTACGAGCAGTACTTC. It yields the protein CASSFPKPPYEQYF.

The rearrangement uses TRBV10-3 and TRBJ2-1; maybe TRBD2 (6 bases). This CDR3 contains 15 residues. V lost 2 bases to trimming and J lost 0 bases, with 8 bases between them. Per germline, CDR1 ENHRY and CDR2 SYGVKD. The CDR3 sequence is CAISELASSYNEQFF. The CDR3 DNA is TGTGCCATCAGTGAGCTAGCGAGCTCCTACAATGAGCAGTTCTTC.

The chain uses TRBV5-1 and TRBJ2-1, with TRBD2 as a possible D gene (6 bases). The V and J ends lost 0 bases and 5 bases respectively, with 9 bases between them. Per germline, CDR1 SGHRS and CDR2 YFSETQ. The CDR3 contains 14 residues. CDR3 in DNA: TGCGCCAGCAGCTTGGCCGGGGGTAACAATGAGCAGTTCTTC. Translating it yields CASSLAGGNNEQFF.

This rearrangement joins TRBV11-3 to TRBJ2-1, with a weak D call TRBD2 (6 bases). The V and J ends lost 5 bases and 9 bases respectively, with 17 bases between them. This CDR3 comprises 14 residues. Germline assignment: CDR1 SGHNT and CDR2 YENEEA. CDR3 coding DNA: TGTGCCAGCAGCAGGTGGGGACTCCTCGGTGAGCAGTTCTTC. Amino acid sequence: CASSRWGLLGEQFF.

The gene calls are TRBV13 and TRBJ2-1; tentative D call: TRBD2 (5 bases). The CDR3 is 13 amino acids. V was cut by 3 bases and J by 8 bases, with 11 bases left in between. Germline V lookup: CDR1 PRHDT, CDR2 FYEKMQ (reference sequence). CDR3 DNA sequence: TGTGCCAGCAGCTTGGGAATGGAGGATGAGCAGTTCTTC. This translates into CASSLGMEDEQFF.

The rearrangement uses TRBV25-1 and TRBJ1-1; no clear D gene. CDR1 and CDR2 (germline): MGHDK, SYGVNS. V lost 0 bases and J lost 1, with 3 bases in between. This CDR3 comprises 13 residues. CDR3 in amino acids: CASSEYRNTEAFF. CDR3 in DNA: TGTGCCAGCAGTGAATATAGGAACACTGAAGCTTTCTTT.